The clone carrying this TCR beta chain appeared a few times. Its specificity is not known. The entry originates in a study of T cells in tumors after PD-1 blockade. Study-wide results and limits: Blood contained approximately 41% of the tumor's TCR clonotypes.

Method: immunoSEQ multiplex PCR; TCRdb's copy keeps in-frame clones and lacks some. The data hold about 34,000 clones, with approximately 73% observed a single time. This receptor was taken from a human donor with basal cell carcinoma. Sample: PBMCs, taken after anti-PD-1 treatment.

The CDR3 region is CASRGQRNQPQHF. The CDR3 DNA follows: TGTGCCTCCCGGGGACAGCGCAATCAGCCCCAGCATTTT. The V call is TRBV6-7, the J call TRBJ1-5, with 7 nucleotides matching TRBD1. TRBV6-7 is an ORF, and what it does is uncertain. J was trimmed by 2 bases and V by 11 bases; bases with no gene match: 6. The CDR3 is 13 amino acids.